This T cell receptor (beta chain) was captured in a study of shared clonotypes between healthy human individuals. Naive CD8 cells comprised CD45RO-negative, CCR7-positively selected cells, excluding terminally differentiated effector memory CD45RA+ cells. Assay runs were performed at deep level. The authors split each subset's genomic DNA evenly across several immunoSEQ plates. The protocol was immunoSEQ multiplex PCR, while the TCRdb copy is restricted to in-frame clones and leaves out a portion. The repertoire holds about 2.2 million clones, with about 93% as singletons. V lost 0 bases and J lost 6, with 16 bases in between. This CDR3 region has 15 residues. CDR1 is SGHRS, CDR2 YFSETQ, per germline.

Sequenced sample: naive CD8+ T cells from PBMCs. This clonotype was obtained from a man aged 18 to 30 in good health. Some clones in this sample may be carry-over from other donors' samples. The rearrangement joins TRBV5-1 to TRBJ2-7, with unresolved D. The CDR3, as DNA: TGCGCCAGCAGCTTGGTTTATCCCACGACGGGCGAGCAGTACTTC. Translated, it gives CASSLVYPTTGEQYF. The full variable domain, completed using reference TRBV5-1 and TRBJ2-7, is KAGVTQTPRYLIKTRGQQVTLSCSPISGHRSVSWYQQTPGQGLQFLFEYFSETQRNKGNFPGRFSGRQFSNSRSEMNVSTLELGDSALYLCASSLVYPTTGEQYFGPGTRLTVT.